The sequence of this T cell receptor (beta chain) was determined in a study of T-cell memory formation after mild COVID-19. This clonotype came up a few times. Via MiXCR, TCRdb re-called the 5' RACE reads, giving one row per CDR3 protein. The sample lists 85,000 to 130,000 distinct CDR3 sequences; over 10% were seen once. Material for sequencing was PBMCs or a T cell subset sorted from them (not recorded which). This receptor was taken from an adult woman who had mild COVID-19 (a few samples of this study predate the infection). Cell type and time point are not known.

The chain's CDR3 is CASSLAGTVLNQPQHF. The DNA for the CDR3 is TGTGCCAGCAGCTTAGCCGGGACAGTTCTAAATCAGCCCCAGCATTTT. This sequence joins TRBV7-8 and TRBJ1-5; 7 nucleotides match TRBD1. This CDR3 has 16 amino acids. Germline CDR1 and CDR2: SGHVS and FQNEAQ. V lost 0 bases to trimming and J lost 4 bases; unmatched junction nucleotides: 6.